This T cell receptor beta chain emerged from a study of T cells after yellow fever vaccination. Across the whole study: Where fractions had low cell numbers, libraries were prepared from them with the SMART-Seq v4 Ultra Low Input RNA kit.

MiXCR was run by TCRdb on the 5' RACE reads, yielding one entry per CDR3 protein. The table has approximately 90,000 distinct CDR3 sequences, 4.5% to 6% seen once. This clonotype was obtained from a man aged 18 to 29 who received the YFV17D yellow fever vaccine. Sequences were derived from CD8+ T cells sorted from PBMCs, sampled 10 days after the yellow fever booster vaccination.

The CDR3 DNA reads TGTGCCAGCAGCTTAGGGGGACACCTCACTGAAGCTTTCTTT. Protein: CASSLGGHLTEAFF. The chain is built from TRBV7-9 and TRBJ1-1; D is perhaps TRBD1 (6 bases). Germline-derived CDR1 and CDR2 are SEHNR and FQNEAQ (reference sequence). The CDR3 consists of 14 residues. Trimming took off 1 base at V and 4 bases at J, with 10 bases between the two ends.